Sequencing of this T cell receptor (beta chain) was carried out in a study of cytomegalovirus exposure and HLA in healthy donors. Regarding the study as a whole: For cytomegalovirus status, the classifier reportedly gave diagnoses with high specificity and sensitivity. Some TCR beta chains (around 180 of them) were listed as cytomegalovirus-associated.

TCRdb's table, derived via immunoSEQ multiplex PCR, lists solely in-frame clones and lacks some. Of some 210,000 clones listed, roughly 85% are singletons. This clone turned up a few times. Its antigen is not identified. Sequencing was carried out using PBMCs. The receptor was derived from a woman aged 18-29 years in good health and CMV-seronegative.

CDR3 sequence: CASSRESAGSSYTF. In nucleotides, the CDR3 is TGTGCCAGCAGCCGGGAGTCAGCCGGCTCGAGCTACACCTTC. The J gene is TRBJ1-2, the V gene TRBV7-3; unclear D gene. CDR3 length: 14 residues. The germline V gene encodes CDR1 SGHTA and CDR2 FQGTGA. V was cut by 5 bases and J by 9 bases, with 19 bases left in between.